This paragraph reports one TCR beta chain. Its specificity is not known. Sequencing was performed with immunoSEQ multiplex PCR; in TCRdb, only in-frame clones are kept and a portion is missing. In the table there are roughly 120,000 clones, roughly 84% of which are singletons. The record originates from a study of cytomegalovirus exposure and HLA in healthy donors. This CDR3 is 14 amino acids long. Trimming took 4 bases from V and 8 from J; bases not matched to a gene: 6. Germline values: CDR1 MNHEY, CDR2 SMNVEV (reference sequence). Study outcomes and limitations: According to a subsequent analysis, TCR clusters identified in the first cohort showed a tendency to co-occur across the 110 or so validation repertoires.

The J gene is TRBJ2-4, the V gene TRBV27, with 9 nucleotides matching TRBD2. This clonotype originated in a woman aged 25 to 39 in good health and CMV-seronegative. Material: PBMCs. The CDR3 region is CASSYISGGHIQYF. CDR3 DNA: TGTGCCAGCAGTTATATTAGCGGGGGACACATTCAGTACTTC.